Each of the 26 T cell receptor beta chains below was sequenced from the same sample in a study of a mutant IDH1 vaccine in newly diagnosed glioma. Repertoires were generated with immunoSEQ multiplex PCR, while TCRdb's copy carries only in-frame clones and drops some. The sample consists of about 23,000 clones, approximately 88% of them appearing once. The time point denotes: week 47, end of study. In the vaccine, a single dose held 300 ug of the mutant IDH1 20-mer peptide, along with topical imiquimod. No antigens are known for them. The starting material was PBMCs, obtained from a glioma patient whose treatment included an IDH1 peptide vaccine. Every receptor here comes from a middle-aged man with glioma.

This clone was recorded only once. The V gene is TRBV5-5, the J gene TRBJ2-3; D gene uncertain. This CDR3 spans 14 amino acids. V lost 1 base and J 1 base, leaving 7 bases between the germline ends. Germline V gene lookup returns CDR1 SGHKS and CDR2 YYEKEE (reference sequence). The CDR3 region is CASSLSLRTDTQYF. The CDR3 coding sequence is TGTGCCAGCAGCTTGTCGCTCCGCACAGATACGCAGTATTTT.

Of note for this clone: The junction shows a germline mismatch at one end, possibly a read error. The DNA for the CDR3 is TGTGCCAGCAGTCCCACAGCCTCCCACGAGCAGTACTTC. It codes for CASSPTASHEQYF. The gene calls are TRBV7-7 and TRBJ2-7; D gene ambiguous. Germline loops: CDR1 SSHAT, CDR2 FNYEAQ (reference sequence). The CDR3 contains 13 residues.

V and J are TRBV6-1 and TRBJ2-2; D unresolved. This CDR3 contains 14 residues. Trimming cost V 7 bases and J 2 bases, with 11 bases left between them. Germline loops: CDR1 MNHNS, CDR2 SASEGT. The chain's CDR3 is CASKEQPNTGELFF. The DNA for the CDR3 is TGTGCCAGCAAGGAACAGCCAAACACCGGGGAGCTGTTTTTT.

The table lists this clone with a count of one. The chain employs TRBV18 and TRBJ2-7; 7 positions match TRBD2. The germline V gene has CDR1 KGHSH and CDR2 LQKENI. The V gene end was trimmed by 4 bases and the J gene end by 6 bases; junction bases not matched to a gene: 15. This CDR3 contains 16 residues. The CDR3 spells CASSRSSPSGIAEQYF. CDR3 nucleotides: TGTGCCAGCTCACGATCCTCGCCCAGCGGGATAGCCGAGCAGTACTTC.

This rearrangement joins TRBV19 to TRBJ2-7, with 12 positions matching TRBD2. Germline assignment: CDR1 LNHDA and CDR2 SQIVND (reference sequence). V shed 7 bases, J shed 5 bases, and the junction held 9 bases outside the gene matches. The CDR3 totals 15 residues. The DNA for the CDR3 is TGTGCCAGTACCCTCCGACTAGCGGGAGCCCACGAGCAGTACTTC. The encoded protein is CASTLRLAGAHEQYF.

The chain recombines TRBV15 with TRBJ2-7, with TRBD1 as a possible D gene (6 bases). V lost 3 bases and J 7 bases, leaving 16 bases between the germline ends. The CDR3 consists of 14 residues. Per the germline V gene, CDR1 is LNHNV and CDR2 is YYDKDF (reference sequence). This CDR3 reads CATSRAGEIREQYF. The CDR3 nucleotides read TGTGCCACCAGCAGGGCAGGGGAAATAAGAGAGCAGTACTTC.

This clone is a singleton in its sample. CDR3 loop: CARSSPPRDHPYEQYF. The CDR3, as DNA: TGTGCCAGAAGCTCACCCCCTAGGGACCACCCCTACGAGCAGTACTTC. The rearrangement links TRBV5-3 to TRBJ2-7; D could derive from TRBD1 or TRBD2 (5 bases each). TRBV5-3 is annotated as an ORF whose role is uncertain. Trimming stripped 3 bases from V and 2 bases from J, with 18 bases between. CDR3 length: 16 amino acids.

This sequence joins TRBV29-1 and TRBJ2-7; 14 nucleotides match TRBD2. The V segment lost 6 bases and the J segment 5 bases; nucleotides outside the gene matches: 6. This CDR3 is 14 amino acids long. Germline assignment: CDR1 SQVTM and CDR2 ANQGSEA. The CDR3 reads CSVAPGLAGDEQYF. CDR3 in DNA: TGCAGCGTCGCGCCGGGACTAGCGGGAGACGAGCAGTACTTC.

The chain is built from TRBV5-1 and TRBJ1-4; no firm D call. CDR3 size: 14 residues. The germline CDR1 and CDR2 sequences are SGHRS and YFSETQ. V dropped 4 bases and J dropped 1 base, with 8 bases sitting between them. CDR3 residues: CASSAYRTNEKLFF. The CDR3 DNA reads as TGCGCCAGCAGCGCTTACAGAACTAATGAAAAACTGTTTTTT. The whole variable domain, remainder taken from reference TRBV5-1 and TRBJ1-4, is KAGVTQTPRYLIKTRGQQVTLSCSPISGHRSVSWYQQTPGQGLQFLFEYFSETQRNKGNFPGRFSGRQFSNSRSEMNVSTLELGDSALYLCASSAYRTNEKLFFGSGTQLSVL.

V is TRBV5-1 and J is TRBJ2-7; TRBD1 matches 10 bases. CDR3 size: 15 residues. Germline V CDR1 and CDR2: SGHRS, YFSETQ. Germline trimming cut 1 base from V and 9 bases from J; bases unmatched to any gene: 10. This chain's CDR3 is CASSLTGQGEGGQYF. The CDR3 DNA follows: TGCGCCAGCAGCTTGACCGGACAGGGGGAGGGGGGGCAGTACTTC.

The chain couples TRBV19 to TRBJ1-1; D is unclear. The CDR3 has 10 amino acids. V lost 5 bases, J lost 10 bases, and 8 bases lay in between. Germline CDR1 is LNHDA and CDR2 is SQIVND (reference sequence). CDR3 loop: CASSPLRAFF. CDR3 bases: TGTGCCAGTAGTCCCCTAAGAGCTTTCTTT.

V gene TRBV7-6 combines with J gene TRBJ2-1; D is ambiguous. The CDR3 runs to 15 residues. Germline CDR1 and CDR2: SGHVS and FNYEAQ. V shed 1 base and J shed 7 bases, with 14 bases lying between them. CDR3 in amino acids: CASSLVPEYRNEQFF. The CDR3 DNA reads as TGTGCCAGCAGCTTAGTTCCAGAGTATCGTAATGAGCAGTTCTTC.

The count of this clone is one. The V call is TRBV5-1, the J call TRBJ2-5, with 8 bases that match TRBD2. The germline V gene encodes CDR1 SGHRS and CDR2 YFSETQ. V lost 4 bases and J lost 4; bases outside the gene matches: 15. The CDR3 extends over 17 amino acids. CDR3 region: CASSLAALGRGGETQYF. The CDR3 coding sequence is TGCGCCAGCAGCCTCGCGGCGTTGGGCCGGGGGGGAGAGACCCAGTACTTC.

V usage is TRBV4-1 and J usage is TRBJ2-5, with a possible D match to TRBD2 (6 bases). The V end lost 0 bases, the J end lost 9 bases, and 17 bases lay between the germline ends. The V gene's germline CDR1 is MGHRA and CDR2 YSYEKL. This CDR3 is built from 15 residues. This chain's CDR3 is CASSQDRGVPKAQYF. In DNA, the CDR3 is TGCGCCAGCAGCCAAGATCGCGGGGTCCCGAAGGCCCAGTACTTC.

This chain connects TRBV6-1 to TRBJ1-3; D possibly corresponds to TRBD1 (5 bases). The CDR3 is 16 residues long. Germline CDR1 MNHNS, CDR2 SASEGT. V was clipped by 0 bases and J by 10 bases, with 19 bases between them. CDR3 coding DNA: TGTGCCAGCAGTGAAGCGCCGGCAGGGCTTGATTTAACCATATATTTT. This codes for CASSEAPAGLDLTIYF.

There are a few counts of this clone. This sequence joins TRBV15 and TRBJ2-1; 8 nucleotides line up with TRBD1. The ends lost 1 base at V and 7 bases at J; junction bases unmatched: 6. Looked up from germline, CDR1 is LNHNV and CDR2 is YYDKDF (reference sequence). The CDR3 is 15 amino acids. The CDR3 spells CATSRADRVGNEQFF. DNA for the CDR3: TGTGCCACCAGCAGAGCGGACAGGGTGGGGAATGAGCAGTTCTTC.

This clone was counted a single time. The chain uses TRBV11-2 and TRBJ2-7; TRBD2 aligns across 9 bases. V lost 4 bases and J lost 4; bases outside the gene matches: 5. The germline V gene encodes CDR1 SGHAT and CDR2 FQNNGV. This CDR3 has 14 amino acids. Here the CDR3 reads CASSSLAGRYEQYF. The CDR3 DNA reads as TGTGCCAGCAGCTCACTAGCGGGCCGATACGAGCAGTACTTC.

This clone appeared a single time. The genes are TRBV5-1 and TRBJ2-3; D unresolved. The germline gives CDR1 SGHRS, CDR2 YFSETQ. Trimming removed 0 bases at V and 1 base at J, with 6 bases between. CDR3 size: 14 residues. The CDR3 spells CASSLAGRTDTQYF. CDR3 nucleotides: TGCGCCAGCAGCTTGGCCGGGCGCACAGATACGCAGTATTTT.

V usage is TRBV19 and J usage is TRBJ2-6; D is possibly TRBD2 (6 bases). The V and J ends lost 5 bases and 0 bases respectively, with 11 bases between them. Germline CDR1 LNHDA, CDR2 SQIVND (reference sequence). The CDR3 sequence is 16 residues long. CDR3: CASSSGRSSGANVLTF. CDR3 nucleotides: TGTGCCAGTAGTTCCGGGAGATCCTCTGGGGCCAACGTCCTGACTTTC.

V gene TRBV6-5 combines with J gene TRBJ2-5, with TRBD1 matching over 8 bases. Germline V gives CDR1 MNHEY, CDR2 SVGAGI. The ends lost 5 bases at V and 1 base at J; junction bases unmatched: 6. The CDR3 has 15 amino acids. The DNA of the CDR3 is TGTGCCAGCAGTCGGACAGGGAGCCTCCAAGAGACCCAGTACTTC. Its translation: CASSRTGSLQETQYF.

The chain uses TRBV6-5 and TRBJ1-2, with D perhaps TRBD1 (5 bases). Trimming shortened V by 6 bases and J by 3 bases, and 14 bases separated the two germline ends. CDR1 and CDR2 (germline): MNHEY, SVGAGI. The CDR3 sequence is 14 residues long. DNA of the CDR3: TGTGCCAGCAGGTCCCGGGGGAGGCACTATGGCTACACCTTC. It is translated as CASRSRGRHYGYTF.

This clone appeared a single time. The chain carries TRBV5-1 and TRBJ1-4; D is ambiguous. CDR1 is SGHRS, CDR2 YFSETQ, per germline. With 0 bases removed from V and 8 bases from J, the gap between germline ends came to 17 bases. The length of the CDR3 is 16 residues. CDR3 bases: TGCGCCAGCAGCTTGGTCGGAAAGAATTTGGGAGAAAAACTGTTTTTT. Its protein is CASSLVGKNLGEKLFF. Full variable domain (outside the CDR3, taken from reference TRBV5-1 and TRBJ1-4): KAGVTQTPRYLIKTRGQQVTLSCSPISGHRSVSWYQQTPGQGLQFLFEYFSETQRNKGNFPGRFSGRQFSNSRSEMNVSTLELGDSALYLCASSLVGKNLGEKLFFGSGTQLSVL.

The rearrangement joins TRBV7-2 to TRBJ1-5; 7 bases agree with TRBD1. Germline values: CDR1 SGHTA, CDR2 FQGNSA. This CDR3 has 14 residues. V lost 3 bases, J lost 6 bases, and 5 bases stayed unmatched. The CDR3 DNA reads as TGTGCCAGCAGCTTGGGAGACAGGGTTCAGCCCCAGCATTTT. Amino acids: CASSLGDRVQPQHF.

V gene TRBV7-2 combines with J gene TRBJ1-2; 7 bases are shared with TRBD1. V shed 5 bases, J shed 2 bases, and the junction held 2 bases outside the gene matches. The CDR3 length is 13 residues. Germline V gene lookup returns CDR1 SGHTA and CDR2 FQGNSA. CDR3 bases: TGTGCCAGCAGCCCGGGACAGAACTATGGCTACACCTTC. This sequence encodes CASSPGQNYGYTF.

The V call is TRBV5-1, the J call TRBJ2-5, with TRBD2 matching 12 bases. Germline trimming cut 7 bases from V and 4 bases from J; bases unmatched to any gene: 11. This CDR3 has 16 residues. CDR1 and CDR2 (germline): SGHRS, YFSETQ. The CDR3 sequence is CASGTTSGSGGETQYF. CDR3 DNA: TGCGCCAGCGGAACGACTAGCGGGAGCGGGGGAGAGACCCAGTACTTC.

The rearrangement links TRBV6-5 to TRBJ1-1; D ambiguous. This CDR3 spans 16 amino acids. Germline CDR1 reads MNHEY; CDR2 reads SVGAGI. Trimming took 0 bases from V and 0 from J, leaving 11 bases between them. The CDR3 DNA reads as TGTGCCAGCAGTTACTCAATGCAGGCGCTGAACACTGAAGCTTTCTTT. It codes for CASSYSMQALNTEAFF.